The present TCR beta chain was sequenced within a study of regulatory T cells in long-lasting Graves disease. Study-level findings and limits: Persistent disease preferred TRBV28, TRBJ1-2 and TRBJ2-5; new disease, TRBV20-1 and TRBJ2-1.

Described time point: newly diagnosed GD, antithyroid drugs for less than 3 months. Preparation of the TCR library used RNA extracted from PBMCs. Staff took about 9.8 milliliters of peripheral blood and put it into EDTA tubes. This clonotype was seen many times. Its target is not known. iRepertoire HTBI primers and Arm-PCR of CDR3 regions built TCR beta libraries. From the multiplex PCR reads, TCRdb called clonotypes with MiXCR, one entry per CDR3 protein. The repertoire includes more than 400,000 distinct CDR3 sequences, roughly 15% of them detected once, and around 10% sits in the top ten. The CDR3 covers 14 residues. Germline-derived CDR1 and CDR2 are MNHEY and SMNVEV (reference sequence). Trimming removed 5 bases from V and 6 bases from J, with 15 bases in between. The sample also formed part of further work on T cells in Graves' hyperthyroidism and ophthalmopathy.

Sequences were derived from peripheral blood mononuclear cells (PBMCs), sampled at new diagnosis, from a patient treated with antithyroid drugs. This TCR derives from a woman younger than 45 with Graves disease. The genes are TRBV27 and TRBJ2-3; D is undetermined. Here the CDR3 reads CASSHPSGIDTQYF. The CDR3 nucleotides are TGTGCCAGCAGTCACCCGTCTGGCATCGATACGCAGTATTTT.